This TCR beta chain appears in the sequencing data of a study of T cell changes during pregnancy in multiple sclerosis. Sequenced by immunoSEQ multiplex PCR; TCRdb stores in-frame clones only, minus some. The table records 65,000 to 85,000 clones, about 91% of them present only once. Germline V gene lookup returns CDR1 MGHRA and CDR2 YSYEKL. CDR3 size: 16 residues. The V and J ends lost 2 bases and 4 bases, in that order; junction bases with no gene match: 2. This TCR derives from a female donor with multiple sclerosis, enrolled in a pregnancy study. Sample: peripheral blood, taken after pregnancy. The V gene is TRBV4-1, the J gene TRBJ2-1; TRBD2 agrees at 13 bases. As DNA, the CDR3 is TGCGCCAGCAGCCAACTGGGACTAGCGGGATACAATGAGCAGTTCTTC. It is translated as CASSQLGLAGYNEQFF.